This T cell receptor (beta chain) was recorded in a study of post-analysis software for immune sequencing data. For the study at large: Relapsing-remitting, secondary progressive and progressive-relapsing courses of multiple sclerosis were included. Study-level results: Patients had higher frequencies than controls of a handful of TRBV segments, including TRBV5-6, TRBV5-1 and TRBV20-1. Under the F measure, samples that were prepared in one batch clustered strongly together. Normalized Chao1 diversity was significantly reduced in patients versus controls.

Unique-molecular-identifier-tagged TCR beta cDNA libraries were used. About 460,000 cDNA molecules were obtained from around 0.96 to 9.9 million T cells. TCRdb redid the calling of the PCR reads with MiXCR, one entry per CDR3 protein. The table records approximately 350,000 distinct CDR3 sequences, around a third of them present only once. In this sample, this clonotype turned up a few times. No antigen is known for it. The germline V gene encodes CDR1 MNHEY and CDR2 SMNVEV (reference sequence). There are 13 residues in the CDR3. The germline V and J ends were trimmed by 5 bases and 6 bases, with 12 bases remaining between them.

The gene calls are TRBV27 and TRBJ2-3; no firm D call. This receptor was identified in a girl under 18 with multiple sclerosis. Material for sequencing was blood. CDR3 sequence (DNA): TGTGCCAGCAGTCACGGCGGCAGGGATACGCAGTATTTT. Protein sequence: CASSHGGRDTQYF.